Listed below are T cell receptor beta chains from one sample, sequenced in a study of T cells after yellow fever vaccination. One entry per CDR3 protein results from TCRdb running MiXCR on the 5' RACE reads. The sample carries about 370,000 distinct CDR3 sequences, roughly 12% recorded once. The starting material was PBMCs, obtained on the day of the first yellow fever vaccination. These receptors were obtained from a man in his late teens or twenties who received the YFV17D yellow fever vaccine. Each CDR3 is given with its conserved first and last residue. Each record gives: CDR3 protein, CDR3 DNA, CDR3 length, J gene, D gene, clone size, V gene. D genes are given only for firm matches. Expanded clones get a size class; other rows say once, few or many, or leave the size out.

CDR3aa: CASSEQGANGELFF
CDR3nt: TGTGCCAGCAGTGAACAGGGGGCGAACGGGGAGCTGTTTTTT
len: 14
j_gene: TRBJ2-2
d_gene: TRBD1
abundance: .
v_gene: TRBV6-4

CDR3aa: CASSRAGLNTEAFF
CDR3nt: TGTGCCAGCAGCAGGGCGGGATTGAACACTGAAGCTTTCTTT
len: 14
j_gene: TRBJ1-1
d_gene: .
abundance: few
v_gene: TRBV7-2

CDR3aa: CASSTGGYEQYF
CDR3nt: TGTGCCAGCAGTACAGGGGGCTACGAGCAGTACTTC
len: 12
j_gene: TRBJ2-7
d_gene: TRBD1
abundance: many
v_gene: TRBV7-2

CDR3aa: CASSQRSGERSLGKAFF
CDR3nt: TGCGCCAGCAGCCAAAGGTCGGGGGAAAGATCGCTCGGGAAAGCTTTCTTT
len: 17
j_gene: TRBJ1-1
d_gene: .
abundance: few
v_gene: TRBV5-1

CDR3aa: CASSLHGSHAYEQYF
CDR3nt: TGTGCCAGCAGCTTACACGGCAGCCACGCTTACGAGCAGTACTTC
len: 15
j_gene: TRBJ2-7
d_gene: .
abundance: .
v_gene: TRBV11-2

CDR3aa: CASSPRTSGVYEQYF
CDR3nt: TGTGCCAGCAGCCCGCGGACTAGCGGGGTGTACGAGCAGTACTTC
len: 15
j_gene: TRBJ2-7
d_gene: TRBD2
abundance: many
v_gene: TRBV7-8

CDR3aa: CASRKETQYF
CDR3nt: TGTGCCAGCAGGAAAGAGACCCAGTACTTC
len: 10
j_gene: TRBJ2-5
d_gene: .
abundance: .
v_gene: TRBV2

CDR3aa: CASSQAGGRATSYNEQFF
CDR3nt: TGCGCCAGCAGCCAAGCTGGCGGCCGGGCCACTTCATACAATGAGCAGTTCTTC
len: 18
j_gene: TRBJ2-1
d_gene: .
abundance: .
v_gene: TRBV4-1

CDR3aa: CASSTGQHKINTEAFF
CDR3nt: TGTGCCAGCAGTACAGGGCAGCACAAGATTAACACTGAAGCTTTCTTT
len: 16
j_gene: TRBJ1-1
d_gene: .
abundance: .
v_gene: TRBV6-2/TRBV6-3

CDR3aa: CASSYTPGTGGANEQFF
CDR3nt: TGCGCCAGCAGCTACACTCCCGGGACAGGGGGTGCGAATGAGCAGTTCTTC
len: 17
j_gene: TRBJ2-1
d_gene: TRBD1
abundance: few
v_gene: TRBV5-1

CDR3aa: CASSPTGVVYNEQFF
CDR3nt: TGTGCCAGCAGTCCGACAGGAGTGGTCTACAATGAGCAGTTCTTC
len: 15
j_gene: TRBJ2-1
d_gene: .
abundance: .
v_gene: TRBV12-3/TRBV12-4

CDR3aa: CASSLANPGEQFF
CDR3nt: TGTGCCAGCAGCTTAGCTAATCCCGGTGAGCAGTTCTTC
len: 13
j_gene: TRBJ2-1
d_gene: .
abundance: .
v_gene: TRBV7-9

CDR3aa: CASSYEESSYNEQFF
CDR3nt: TGTGCCAGCAGTTACGAAGAGAGCTCCTACAATGAGCAGTTCTTC
len: 15
j_gene: TRBJ2-1
d_gene: .
abundance: few
v_gene: TRBV6-2/TRBV6-3

CDR3aa: CASSLNLYNSPLHF
CDR3nt: TGTGCCAGCAGCTTAAACCTATATAATTCACCCCTCCACTTT
len: 14
j_gene: TRBJ1-6
d_gene: .
abundance: few
v_gene: TRBV6-5

CDR3aa: CASSYSINGLRYEQYF
CDR3nt: TGTGCCAGCAGTTACTCGATAAACGGACTGCGCTACGAGCAGTACTTC
len: 16
j_gene: TRBJ2-7
d_gene: .
abundance: .
v_gene: TRBV6-5

CDR3aa: CASSFGTGGDGQHF
CDR3nt: TGCGCCAGCAGCTTTGGGACAGGGGGCGATGGCCAGCATTTT
len: 14
j_gene: TRBJ1-5
d_gene: TRBD1
abundance: many
v_gene: TRBV5-1

CDR3aa: CASSSYRTVHYGYTF
CDR3nt: TGTGCCAGCAGTTCGTATCGGACGGTTCACTATGGCTACACCTTC
len: 15
j_gene: TRBJ1-2
d_gene: .
abundance: .
v_gene: TRBV12-3/TRBV12-4

CDR3aa: CASSQPGADTQYF
CDR3nt: TGTGCCAGCAGCCAACCGGGCGCAGATACGCAGTATTTT
len: 13
j_gene: TRBJ2-3
d_gene: .
abundance: many
v_gene: TRBV4-2

CDR3aa: CATSASSGGAAQETQYF
CDR3nt: TGTGCCACCAGTGCATCTAGCGGGGGGGCTGCGCAAGAGACCCAGTACTTC
len: 17
j_gene: TRBJ2-5
d_gene: TRBD2
abundance: .
v_gene: TRBV24-1

CDR3aa: CASSQVFTGGYYEQYF
CDR3nt: TGCGCCAGCAGCCAAGTCTTCACGGGGGGCTATTACGAGCAGTACTTC
len: 16
j_gene: TRBJ2-7
d_gene: .
abundance: .
v_gene: TRBV4-1

CDR3aa: CASMGNEQFF
CDR3nt: TGTGCCAGCATGGGCAATGAGCAGTTCTTC
len: 10
j_gene: TRBJ2-1
d_gene: .
abundance: few
v_gene: TRBV2

CDR3aa: CASSGGGLSFTEAFF
CDR3nt: TGCGCCAGCAGCGGCGGTGGTCTGAGTTTCACTGAAGCTTTCTTT
len: 15
j_gene: TRBJ1-1
d_gene: .
abundance: few
v_gene: TRBV5-1

CDR3aa: CSARDRETGEAFF
CDR3nt: TGCAGTGCGCGGGACAGGGAGACGGGTGAAGCTTTCTTT
len: 13
j_gene: TRBJ1-1
d_gene: TRBD1
abundance: .
v_gene: TRBV20-1

CDR3aa: CACSQRQGSQPQHF
CDR3nt: TGTGCCTGCAGCCAAAGGCAGGGTAGTCAGCCCCAGCATTTT
len: 14
j_gene: TRBJ1-5
d_gene: .
abundance: .
v_gene: TRBV3-1

CDR3aa: CASSLVFGQEFF
CDR3nt: TGTGCCAGCAGCTTAGTCTTCGGACAGGAGTTCTTC
len: 12
j_gene: TRBJ2-1
d_gene: TRBD1
abundance: few
v_gene: TRBV7-6

CDR3aa: CASSFDGQGRTEAFF
CDR3nt: TGTGCCAGCAGCTTCGATGGACAGGGGCGGACTGAAGCTTTCTTT
len: 15
j_gene: TRBJ1-1
d_gene: TRBD1
abundance: many
v_gene: TRBV7-2

CDR3aa: CASSANTWRSYGYTF
CDR3nt: TGCGCCAGCTCGGCTAACACATGGCGGTCCTATGGCTACACCTTC
len: 15
j_gene: TRBJ1-2
d_gene: .
abundance: .
v_gene: TRBV5-1

CDR3aa: CASSDGPAPADTQYF
CDR3nt: TGCGCCAGCAGCGACGGACCGGCCCCAGCAGATACGCAGTATTTT
len: 15
j_gene: TRBJ2-3
d_gene: .
abundance: many
v_gene: TRBV5-1

CDR3aa: CSAQGGGGELFF
CDR3nt: TGCAGTGCCCAAGGTGGAGGCGGGGAGCTGTTTTTT
len: 12
j_gene: TRBJ2-2
d_gene: .
abundance: .
v_gene: TRBV20-1

CDR3aa: CATSSQGADETQYF
CDR3nt: TGTGCCACCAGCAGCCAGGGGGCCGATGAGACCCAGTACTTC
len: 14
j_gene: TRBJ2-5
d_gene: TRBD1
abundance: few
v_gene: TRBV15

CDR3aa: CASRGTGGASGELFF
CDR3nt: TGTGCCAGCAGGGGAACAGGGGGCGCCTCCGGGGAGCTGTTTTTT
len: 15
j_gene: TRBJ2-2
d_gene: TRBD1
abundance: .
v_gene: TRBV12-3/TRBV12-4

CDR3aa: CSAAEGGLGDTQYF
CDR3nt: TGCAGTGCTGCGGAAGGCGGTTTAGGAGATACGCAGTATTTT
len: 14
j_gene: TRBJ2-3
d_gene: .
abundance: few
v_gene: TRBV20-1

CDR3aa: CASRGGALPYEQYF
CDR3nt: TGTGCCAGCCGCGGGGGGGCCCTACCCTACGAGCAGTACTTC
len: 14
j_gene: TRBJ2-7
d_gene: TRBD2
abundance: few
v_gene: TRBV7-2

CDR3aa: CASPGGVSYNEQFF
CDR3nt: TGTGCCAGCCCCGGGGGGGTCTCCTACAATGAGCAGTTCTTC
len: 14
j_gene: TRBJ2-1
d_gene: TRBD2
abundance: many
v_gene: TRBV7-9

CDR3aa: CASSVGVAQETQYF
CDR3nt: TGTGCCAGCAGCGTAGGGGTAGCCCAAGAGACCCAGTACTTC
len: 14
j_gene: TRBJ2-5
d_gene: .
abundance: .
v_gene: TRBV9

CDR3aa: CATAPGQGNNEQFF
CDR3nt: TGTGCCACCGCACCGGGACAGGGGAACAATGAGCAGTTCTTC
len: 14
j_gene: TRBJ2-1
d_gene: TRBD1
abundance: .
v_gene: TRBV12-3/TRBV12-4

CDR3aa: CASREEGGTPNTEAFF
CDR3nt: TGTGCCAGCAGGGAAGAGGGAGGTACTCCGAACACTGAAGCTTTCTTT
len: 16
j_gene: TRBJ1-1
d_gene: .
abundance: few
v_gene: TRBV12-3/TRBV12-4

CDR3aa: CASSRLRASWTDTQYF
CDR3nt: TGTGCCAGCAGTCGATTAAGGGCTTCCTGGACAGATACGCAGTATTTT
len: 16
j_gene: TRBJ2-3
d_gene: .
abundance: few
v_gene: TRBV6-1

CDR3aa: CASSHPPRGVGQFF
CDR3nt: TGCGCCAGCAGCCATCCCCCCCGGGGGGTGGGGCAGTTCTTC
len: 14
j_gene: TRBJ2-1
d_gene: TRBD2
abundance: many
v_gene: TRBV4-1

CDR3aa: CASSYPPQGVKETQYF
CDR3nt: TGTGCCAGCAGCTACCCTCCACAGGGGGTGAAAGAGACCCAGTACTTC
len: 16
j_gene: TRBJ2-5
d_gene: TRBD1
abundance: .
v_gene: TRBV7-2